A single sample is the source of the 9 T cell receptor beta chains below, sequenced in a study of control samples from healthy donors and cancer patients. Method: immunoSEQ multiplex PCR; TCRdb's copy keeps in-frame clones and lacks some. The table has about 120,000 clones, around 89% seen once; the top ten hold about 1%. Sequencing was done on a sample of PBMCs. The receptor set was obtained from a woman aged 50 to 60 with colorectal cancer.

The chain joins TRBV10-3 to TRBJ2-7, with unresolved D. This CDR3 region has 12 residues. The V end lost 6 bases, the J end lost 2 bases, and 8 bases lay between the germline ends. Germline V gene data show CDR1 as ENHRY and CDR2 as SYGVKD. CDR3 bases: TGTGCCATCAGGGGCGAAACCTACGAGCAGTACTTC. It is translated as CAIRGETYEQYF.

The V gene is TRBV25-1, the J gene TRBJ2-5, with TRBD2 matching over 15 bases. The CDR3 is 16 amino acids. Germline V gives CDR1 MGHDK, CDR2 SYGVNS. J gave up 7 bases and V 4 bases, and 7 bases lay outside the gene matches. The CDR3 protein is CASSARTSGRALTQYF. DNA for the CDR3: TGTGCCAGCAGTGCAAGGACTAGCGGGAGGGCCTTGACCCAGTACTTC.

The chain uses TRBV5-1 and TRBJ1-1; D not certain. The V end was cut by 1 base, the J end by 2 bases, with 12 bases between. Germline V gene sequence: CDR1 SGHRS, CDR2 YFSETQ. CDR3 length: 15 amino acids. CDR3 residues: CASSLSAILNTEAFF. The CDR3 nucleotides read TGCGCCAGCAGCTTGTCGGCAATCCTTAACACTGAAGCTTTCTTT.

The rearrangement links TRBV5-5 to TRBJ2-2; D assignment may be TRBD1 or TRBD2 (5 bases each). The V and J ends lost 0 bases and 4 bases respectively, with 16 bases between them. This CDR3 is built from 17 residues. CDR1 is SGHKS, CDR2 YYEKEE, per germline (reference sequence). The CDR3 nucleotides read TGTGCCAGCAGCTTGGGCCTTACAGGTCGGGGCACCGGGGAGCTGTTTTTT. It codes for CASSLGLTGRGTGELFF. The full variable domain, its missing parts supplied by reference TRBV5-5 and TRBJ2-2, is DAGVTQSPTHLIKTRGQQVTLRCSPISGHKSVSWYQQVLGQGPQFIFQYYEKEERGRGNFPDRFSARQFPNYSSELNVNALLLGDSALYLCASSLGLTGRGTGELFFGEGSRLTVL.

The chain combines TRBV5-1 with TRBJ1-4; unclear D gene. The V end lost 7 bases, the J end lost 3 bases, and 13 bases lay between the germline ends. The germline V gene has CDR1 SGHRS and CDR2 YFSETQ. The CDR3 spans 14 residues. For the CDR3, the DNA is TGCGCCAGCCGCCAAACCACAGCTAATGAAAAACTGTTTTTT. Its translation is CASRQTTANEKLFF. Full variable domain (rest looked up from reference TRBV5-1 and TRBJ1-4): KAGVTQTPRYLIKTRGQQVTLSCSPISGHRSVSWYQQTPGQGLQFLFEYFSETQRNKGNFPGRFSGRQFSNSRSEMNVSTLELGDSALYLCASRQTTANEKLFFGSGTQLSVL.

The chain uses TRBV25-1 and TRBJ2-3, with D possibly called TRBD1 or TRBD2 (5 bases each). Trimming took off 1 base at V and 6 bases at J, with 8 bases between the two ends. CDR3 length: 13 residues. Germline CDR1 and CDR2: MGHDK and SYGVNS. The CDR3 is CASSEFWGDTQYF. CDR3 bases: TGTGCCAGCAGTGAATTTTGGGGGGATACGCAGTATTTT.

The chain couples TRBV7-6 to TRBJ2-1, with 12 positions matching TRBD1. Germline CDR1 reads SGHVS; CDR2 reads FNYEAQ. The CDR3 is 17 residues long. The trim removed 5 bases at V and 8 bases at J, leaving 13 bases unmatched. CDR3 coding DNA: TGTGCCAGCAGCCTCACCCCCGGGGACAGGGGGCGACATGAGCAGTTCTTC. Protein product: CASSLTPGDRGRHEQFF.

The V gene is TRBV5-5, the J gene TRBJ2-7; D might be TRBD1 or TRBD2, each matching 5 bases. Trimming left V 3 bases short and J 2 bases short, with 12 bases between. The germline gives CDR1 SGHKS, CDR2 YYEKEE (reference sequence). The CDR3 spans 14 residues. The CDR3 sequence is CASSSSPGPYEQYF. CDR3 DNA: TGTGCCAGCAGCTCATCTCCGGGACCCTACGAGCAGTACTTC.

A remark on this clone: At one end the junction does not follow the germline gene, possibly because of a read error. The sample has other DNA sequences that encode this CDR3 too. The chain is built from TRBV11-1 and TRBJ2-1, with D perhaps TRBD1 (5 bases). Germline CDR1 SGHAT, CDR2 FQDESV (reference sequence). The CDR3 spans 13 residues. CDR3 DNA sequence: TGTGCCAGCAGCCTGGGGCAGCACAATGAACAGTTCTTC. Its protein product is CASSLGQHNEQFF.